A single sample is the source of the 23 T cell receptor beta chains below, sequenced in a study of cytomegalovirus exposure and HLA in healthy donors. PCR amplification relied on 60 Vbeta primers (plus 13 Jbeta primers). Generated by immunoSEQ multiplex PCR, the TCRdb table keeps only in-frame clones and is missing some. The data show 100,000 or so clones, 70% to 85% seen once. The source material was PBMCs. These receptors were taken from a woman younger than 35 in good health and CMV-seronegative.

The chain combines TRBV7-9 with TRBJ2-7; 11 bases agree with TRBD2. Germline V gives CDR1 SEHNR, CDR2 FQNEAQ (reference sequence). With 5 bases clipped from V and 3 bases from J, the junction kept 9 bases outside the gene matches. The CDR3 loop spans 16 amino acids. CDR3 nucleotides: TGTGCCAGCAGCCCCAATTCCGGGACTAGCGGCTACGAGCAGTACTTC. Its translation: CASSPNSGTSGYEQYF.

The chain uses TRBV28 and TRBJ2-5; 7 bases map to TRBD2. With 6 bases clipped from V and 5 bases from J, the junction kept 6 bases outside the gene matches. CDR3 length: 13 residues. Germline V gene lookup returns CDR1 MDHEN and CDR2 SYDVKM. The CDR3 DNA reads TGTGCCAGCAGCACCCCCGGGGGGGAGACCCAGTACTTC. It translates to CASSTPGGETQYF.

This rearrangement joins TRBV19 to TRBJ2-3; 12 nucleotides match TRBD2. Looked up from germline, CDR1 is LNHDA and CDR2 is SQIVND (reference sequence). After removal of 6 bases from V and 2 bases from J, the junction contained 15 bases not matched to a gene. This CDR3 has 19 amino acids. CDR3 nucleotide sequence: TGTGCCAGTAGCGGACTAGCGGGATATTCTTCCCCTTCCACAGATACGCAGTATTTT. Residues: CASSGLAGYSSPSTDTQYF. Filled out from reference TRBV19 and TRBJ2-3, the complete variable domain reads DGGITQSPKYLFRKEGQNVTLSCEQNLNHDAMYWYRQDPGQGLRLIYYSQIVNDFQKGDIAEGYSVSREKKESFPLTVTSAQKNPTAFYLCASSGLAGYSSPSTDTQYFGPGTRLTVL.

V usage is TRBV19 and J usage is TRBJ1-2; perhaps TRBD1 as D (5 bases). Trimming stripped 7 bases from V and 2 bases from J, with 23 bases between. Germline lookup yields CDR1 LNHDA and CDR2 SQIVND (reference sequence). This CDR3 spans 17 amino acids. The CDR3 nucleotides read TGTGCCAGTACCCCGACCATCACGGCAGGGTGGAACTATGGCTACACCTTC. It specifies CASTPTITAGWNYGYTF.

The chain recombines TRBV23-1 with TRBJ2-3; 7 bases are a match to TRBD2. TRBV23-1 counts as an open reading frame of uncertain function. This CDR3 comprises 15 residues. With V trimmed by 7 bases and J by 6 bases, 13 bases remained unmatched. The CDR3 sequence: CASTRGGGGSDTQYF. The DNA of the CDR3 is TGCGCCAGCACCCGGGGCGGGGGAGGGTCGGATACGCAGTATTTT.

The chain employs TRBV2 and TRBJ2-3, with D tentatively TRBD1 (6 bases). The CDR3 has 15 residues. Trimming took 6 bases from V and 0 from J, leaving 13 bases between them. Germline V CDR1 and CDR2: SNHLY, FYNNEI. CDR3 coding DNA: TGTGCCAGCAGATTCGACAGGAGGAGCACAGATACGCAGTATTTT. It encodes CASRFDRRSTDTQYF.

As regards this clone: At one of its ends the junction is not consistent with the germline gene, which may arise from a read error. The chain employs TRBV7-9 and TRBJ1-2; TRBD1 matches at 10 bases. The length of the CDR3 is 16 residues. The germline CDR1 and CDR2 sequences are SEHNR and FQNEAQ (reference sequence). CDR3 sequence reads: CSSSLAWTGGSYGYTF. DNA for the CDR3: TGTTCCAGCAGCTTAGCGTGGACAGGGGGTTCCTATGGCTACACCTTC. Filled out from reference TRBV7-9 and TRBJ1-2, the complete variable domain reads DTGVSQNPRHKITKRGQNVTFRCDPISEHNRLYWYRQTLGQGPEFLTYFQNEAQLEKSRLLSDRFSAERPKGSFSTLEIQRTEQGDSAMYLCSSSLAWTGGSYGYTFGSGTRLTVV.

The rearrangement uses TRBV7-2 and TRBJ1-1; D not certain. Germline V gene lookup returns CDR1 SGHTA and CDR2 FQGNSA. The V end lost 2 bases, the J end lost 1 base, and 8 bases lay between the germline ends. The CDR3 has 14 residues. This chain's CDR3 is CASSLRVANTEAFF. In DNA form, the CDR3 reads TGTGCCAGCAGCTTACGAGTTGCGAACACTGAAGCTTTCTTT.

The CDR3 here is CASSIPGQGKNEQFF. Written as DNA, the CDR3 is TGTGCCAGTAGTATACCGGGACAGGGGAAAAATGAGCAGTTCTTC. The rearrangement joins TRBV19 to TRBJ2-1, with 10 bases fitting TRBD1. Germline V gene sequence: CDR1 LNHDA, CDR2 SQIVND (reference sequence). CDR3 length: 15 amino acids. The J segment lost 7 bases and the V segment lost 2 bases, leaving 5 bases of the junction unmatched.

The chain joins TRBV19 to TRBJ2-7, with 8 bases aligning to TRBD2. The CDR3 sequence is 19 residues long. With V trimmed by 4 bases and J by 0 bases, 17 bases remained unmatched. From germline, CDR1 is LNHDA and CDR2 SQIVND (reference sequence). The CDR3 is CASSRSHGPSGRSSYEQYF. In DNA, the CDR3 is TGTGCCAGTAGTAGGTCCCACGGACCAAGCGGGAGAAGCTCCTACGAGCAGTACTTC.

V and J are TRBV4-2 and TRBJ2-2; 8 bases map to TRBD1. CDR1 and CDR2 from the germline V gene are LGHNA and YNFKEQ. V gave up 4 bases and J gave up 2 bases; unmatched junction bases: 3. The CDR3 runs to 15 residues. CDR3 sequence (DNA): TGTGCCAGCAGCCCCGGACAGGGTAACACCGGGGAGCTGTTTTTT. It specifies CASSPGQGNTGELFF.

The table lists this clone with a count of one. V is TRBV4-2 and J is TRBJ1-5; TRBD1 matches 11 bases. J was trimmed by 3 bases and V by 4 bases; bases with no gene match: 5. CDR3 length equals 16 residues. Germline-derived CDR1 and CDR2 are LGHNA and YNFKEQ. The CDR3 nucleotides are TGTGCCAGCAGCCGAGGACAGGGGGCATACAATCAGCCCCAGCATTTT. This gives the protein CASSRGQGAYNQPQHF.

The rearrangement joins TRBV19 to TRBJ1-1; D may be TRBD1 (6 bases). V lost 4 bases and J 11 bases, leaving 14 bases between the germline ends. This CDR3 has 12 amino acids. Per germline, CDR1 LNHDA and CDR2 SQIVND (reference sequence). The CDR3, as DNA: TGTGCCAGTAGTAAACAGGGTTCTACTGCTTTCTTT. Its protein is CASSKQGSTAFF.

V gene TRBV11-2 combines with J gene TRBJ1-6; D perhaps matches TRBD1 (5 bases). CDR3 length: 16 residues. V lost 1 base, J lost 10 bases, and 17 bases lay in between. Germline loops: CDR1 SGHAT, CDR2 FQNNGV. The CDR3 spells CASSLGTAQGGSPLHF. In DNA, the CDR3 is TGTGCCAGCAGCTTAGGGACGGCCCAGGGAGGGTCACCCCTCCACTTT.

The gene calls are TRBV5-4 and TRBJ1-1; a weak D match, TRBD1 (5 bases). Trimming took 3 bases from V and 4 from J, leaving 16 bases between them. Germline assignment: CDR1 SGHNT and CDR2 YYREEE (reference sequence). This CDR3 spans 15 amino acids. The CDR3 is CASSWGLSVPTEAFF. The CDR3 DNA reads TGTGCCAGCAGCTGGGGACTATCGGTCCCCACTGAAGCTTTCTTT.

The chain carries TRBV6-5 and TRBJ1-2; 8 bases are shared with TRBD1. CDR1 MNHEY and CDR2 SVGAGI come from the germline V gene. The J segment lost 14 bases and the V segment lost 2 bases, leaving 10 bases of the junction unmatched. The CDR3 is made up of 13 amino acids. Here the CDR3 reads CASSYGQGLGFTF. CDR3 nucleotide sequence: TGTGCCAGCAGTTACGGACAGGGCCTAGGATTTACCTTC.

The V gene is TRBV7-2, the J gene TRBJ2-2, with D uncertain. The CDR3 totals 15 residues. V lost 1 base and J 9 bases, leaving 15 bases between the germline ends. Germline CDR1 reads SGHTA; CDR2 reads FQGNSA. The CDR3 reads CASSLGYVYGRELFF. CDR3 DNA sequence: TGTGCCAGCAGCTTAGGTTATGTTTATGGCAGGGAGCTGTTTTTT.

The table lists this clone with a few counts. The CDR3 protein is CASSLRRVKMISGNTIYF. The CDR3 coding sequence is TGTGCCAGCAGTCTAAGGAGGGTCAAAATGATCTCTGGAAACACCATATATTTT. The chain combines TRBV9 with TRBJ1-3, with unresolved D. Germline V CDR1 and CDR2: SGDLS, YYNGEE. The length of the CDR3 is 18 residues. Trimming took 5 bases from V and 0 from J, leaving 21 bases between them.

The chain carries TRBV11-2 and TRBJ2-7, with TRBD2 matching over 7 bases. V dropped 1 base and J dropped 5; count of bases not matched to a gene: 2. Germline V gene data show CDR1 as SGHAT and CDR2 as FQNNGV. The CDR3 is made up of 13 amino acids. The CDR3, as DNA: TGTGCCAGCAGCTTAGGCGCGGGGGACGAGCAGTACTTC. It translates to CASSLGAGDEQYF.

The sample holds one count of this clone. This sequence joins TRBV7-6 and TRBJ2-2; 7 nucleotides agree with TRBD1. Germline V gene sequence: CDR1 SGHVS, CDR2 FNYEAQ. This CDR3 has 16 amino acids. V lost 1 base to trimming and J lost 6 bases; unmatched junction nucleotides: 8. The CDR3 DNA reads TGTGCCAGCAGCTTAGGGAACAGGGGAAGGCCCGGGGAGCTGTTTTTT. It translates to CASSLGNRGRPGELFF.

This clone has just one count. This chain joins TRBV7-9 and TRBJ2-3, with 9 bases that match TRBD2. V lost 1 base to trimming and J lost 4 bases; unmatched junction nucleotides: 9. CDR1 is SEHNR, CDR2 FQNEAQ, per germline (reference sequence). This CDR3 contains 17 residues. DNA of the CDR3: TGTGCCAGCAGCTTAGTCACGGCGGGGGGGGAATCAGATACGCAGTATTTT. It yields the protein CASSLVTAGGESDTQYF.

The J gene is TRBJ1-6, the V gene TRBV4-1; 7 bases are a match to TRBD1. Unmatched junction bases numbered 8, after V lost 3 bases and J lost 9 bases. Looked up from germline, CDR1 is MGHRA and CDR2 is YSYEKL. The CDR3 sequence is 15 residues long. The CDR3 region is CASSQMTGSSSPLHF. CDR3 bases: TGCGCCAGCAGCCAGATGACAGGGTCGAGTTCACCCCTCCACTTT.

J is TRBJ1-2 and V is TRBV4-1, with 9 nucleotides matching TRBD1. The CDR3 consists of 14 residues. The trim removed 5 bases at V and 4 bases at J, leaving 5 bases unmatched. Germline CDR1 MGHRA, CDR2 YSYEKL. The CDR3 nucleotides are TGCGCCAGCAGCATCGACAGGGGGACCTATGGCTACACCTTC. Translated, it gives CASSIDRGTYGYTF.